One sample yielded the 10 T cell receptor beta chains listed below, sequenced in a study of persistence of HIV-infected CD4 T cells. The libraries were made with immunoSEQ version 4 in survey mode. Sequenced by immunoSEQ multiplex PCR; TCRdb stores in-frame clones only, minus some. Of roughly 7,500 clones detected, 60% to 70% appear once; the ten largest clones hold 19%. These receptors' targets are unknown. Lysates of CMV-infected fibroblasts at approximately 10 ug/mL stimulated these cells. Responding CD4+ T cells were sorted by upregulation of both CD40 ligand and CD69. Sequenced here: CD4+ T cells sorted from PBMCs after approximately 19-hour stimulation, sampled from a patient who received antiretroviral therapy. These receptors all come from an adult man with HIV who was CMV-seropositive.

V is TRBV5-1 and J is TRBJ1-1; the match to TRBD1 covers 8 bases. V trimming: 0 bases; J trimming: 8 bases; junction bases outside the gene matches: 3. The germline CDR1 and CDR2 sequences are SGHRS and YFSETQ. This CDR3 spans 13 amino acids. CDR3 in amino acids: CASSLGQGREAFF. The CDR3 region has the DNA TGCGCCAGCAGCTTGGGACAGGGGAGAGAAGCTTTCTTT.

V and J are TRBV10-3 and TRBJ1-2; 7 nucleotides match TRBD1. CDR1 is ENHRY and CDR2 is SYGVKD in the germline V gene. The junction had 6 bases not matched to a gene; V was cut back by 10 bases and J by 1 base. The CDR3 contains 13 residues. Here the CDR3 DNA reads TGTGCCACCGGGACAGCTGATAACTATGGCTACACCTTC. This encodes CATGTADNYGYTF.

The genes are TRBV11-1 and TRBJ1-1; D is possibly TRBD1 (5 bases). V was cut by 3 bases and J by 3 bases, with 11 bases left in between. This CDR3 contains 14 residues. Germline-derived CDR1 and CDR2 are SGHAT and FQDESV (reference sequence). CDR3: CASSLGGRDTEAFF. CDR3 sequence (DNA): TGTGCCAGCAGCTTGGGGGGGAGGGACACTGAAGCTTTCTTT.

The chain combines TRBV24-1 with TRBJ2-3; TRBD2 is a possible D gene (7 bases). Trimming took off 3 bases at V and 4 bases at J, with 13 bases between the two ends. This CDR3 has 15 residues. The germline V gene encodes CDR1 KGHDR and CDR2 SFDVKD. CDR3 region: CATSDPRGAPDTQYF. CDR3 bases: TGTGCCACCAGTGATCCCCGGGGGGCCCCAGATACGCAGTATTTT.

The gene calls are TRBV11-2 and TRBJ1-2; D perhaps matches TRBD1 (6 bases). V lost 5 bases and J 5 bases, leaving 24 bases between the germline ends. Germline CDR1 and CDR2: SGHAT and FQNNGV. CDR3 length: 17 residues. CDR3 nucleotide sequence: TGTGCCAGCAGCCCATCGGGTCGGGGGCCCCTCTCTTATGGCTACACCTTC. The encoded protein is CASSPSGRGPLSYGYTF. The whole variable domain, filled in from reference TRBV11-2 and TRBJ1-2, reads EAGVAQSPRYKIIEKRQSVAFWCNPISGHATLYWYQQILGQGPKLLIQFQNNGVVDDSQLPKDRFSAERLKGVDSTLKIQPAKLEDSAVYLCASSPSGRGPLSYGYTFGSGTRLTVV.

A note on this clone: The sample holds other DNA sequences that translate to the same CDR3. CDR3 coding DNA: TGTGCCAGCAGTGAACCCGGCTACGAGCAGTACTTC. It yields the protein CASSEPGYEQYF. The V and J genes are TRBV6-1 and TRBJ2-7; D is uncertain. The germline gives CDR1 MNHNS, CDR2 SASEGT. The CDR3 contains 12 residues. V gave up 2 bases and J gave up 3 bases, with 5 bases separating them.

The chain has TRBV11-1 and TRBJ2-7; D uncertain. CDR1 and CDR2 from the germline V gene are SGHAT and FQDESV (reference sequence). Trimming pared 3 bases from V and 5 bases from J, leaving 14 bases between. The length of the CDR3 is 14 residues. CDR3 protein: CASSFRRTVDEQYF. DNA of the CDR3: TGTGCCAGCAGCTTCCGGCGTACGGTTGACGAGCAGTACTTC.

This chain links TRBV5-6 with TRBJ1-5, with no clear D. The germline V gene has CDR1 SGHDT and CDR2 YYEEEE. Deletions cut 4 bases from V and 2 bases from J, with 10 bases between. CDR3 size: 14 residues. The CDR3 coding sequence is TGTGCCAGCAGCGTCGGACGCGGCAATCAGCCCCAGCATTTT. Translation gives CASSVGRGNQPQHF. Combining the CDR3 with reference TRBV5-6 and TRBJ1-5 gives the whole variable domain DAGVTQSPTHLIKTRGQQVTLRCSPKSGHDTVSWYQQALGQGPQFIFQYYEEEERQRGNFPDRFSGHQFPNYSSELNVNALLLGDSALYLCASSVGRGNQPQHFGDGTRLSIL.

This chain's CDR3 is CASSLVGGEETQYF. The CDR3 region has the DNA TGTGCCAGCAGCTTAGTCGGCGGAGAAGAGACCCAGTACTTC. This rearrangement joins TRBV7-2 to TRBJ2-5; D is ambiguous. CDR1 and CDR2 from the germline V gene are SGHTA and FQGNSA. The CDR3 has 14 amino acids. Trimming pared 1 base from V and 3 bases from J, leaving 9 bases between.

The chain joins TRBV3-1 (or the pseudogene TRBV3-2) to TRBJ1-1, with TRBD1 matching over 9 bases. CDR1 is LGHDT and CDR2 is YNNKEL in the germline V gene (reference sequence). V was pared by 5 bases and J by 10 bases, with 5 bases of the junction left unmatched. This CDR3 has 12 residues. Here the CDR3 reads CASSIDRGGAFF. In nucleotides, the CDR3 is TGTGCCAGCAGCATCGACAGGGGGGGAGCTTTCTTT.